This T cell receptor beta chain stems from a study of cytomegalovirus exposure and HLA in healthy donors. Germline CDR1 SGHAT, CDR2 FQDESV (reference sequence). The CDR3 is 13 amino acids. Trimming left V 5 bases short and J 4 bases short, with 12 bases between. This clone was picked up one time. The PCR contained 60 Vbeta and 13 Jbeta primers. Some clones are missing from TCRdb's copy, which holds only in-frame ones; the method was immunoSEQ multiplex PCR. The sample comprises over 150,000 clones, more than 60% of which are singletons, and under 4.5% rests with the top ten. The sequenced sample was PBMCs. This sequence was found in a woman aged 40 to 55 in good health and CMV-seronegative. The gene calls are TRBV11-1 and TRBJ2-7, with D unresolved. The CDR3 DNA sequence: TGTGCCAGCAGCCGAGGTCCCCTTTACGAGCAGTACTTC. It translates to CASSRGPLYEQYF. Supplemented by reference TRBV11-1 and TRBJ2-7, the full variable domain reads EAEVAQSPRYKITEKSQAVAFWCDPISGHATLYWYRQILGQGPELLVQFQDESVVDDSQLPKDRFSAERLKGVDSTLKIQPAELGDSAMYLCASSRGPLYEQYFGPGTRLTVT.